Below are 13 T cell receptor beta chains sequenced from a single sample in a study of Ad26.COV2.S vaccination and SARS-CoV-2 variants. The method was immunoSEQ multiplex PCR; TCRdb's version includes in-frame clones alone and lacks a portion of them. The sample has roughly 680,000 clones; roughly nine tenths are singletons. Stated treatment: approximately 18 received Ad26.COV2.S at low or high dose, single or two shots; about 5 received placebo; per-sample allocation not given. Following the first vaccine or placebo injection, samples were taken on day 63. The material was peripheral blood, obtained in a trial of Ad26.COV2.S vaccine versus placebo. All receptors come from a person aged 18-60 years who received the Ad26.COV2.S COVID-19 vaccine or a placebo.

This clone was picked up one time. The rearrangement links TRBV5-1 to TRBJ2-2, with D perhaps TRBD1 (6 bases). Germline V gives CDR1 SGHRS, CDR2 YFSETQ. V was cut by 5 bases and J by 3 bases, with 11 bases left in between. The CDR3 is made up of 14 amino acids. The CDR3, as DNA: TGCGCCAGCAGATCCCCAGGGGACACCGGGGAGCTGTTTTTT. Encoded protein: CASRSPGDTGELFF. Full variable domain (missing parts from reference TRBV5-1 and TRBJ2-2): KAGVTQTPRYLIKTRGQQVTLSCSPISGHRSVSWYQQTPGQGLQFLFEYFSETQRNKGNFPGRFSGRQFSNSRSEMNVSTLELGDSALYLCASRSPGDTGELFFGEGSRLTVL.

The CDR3 DNA sequence: TGTGCCAGCAGTATCGAGTTGGGGATGAGGGGCTACACCTTC. It is translated as CASSIELGMRGYTF. The chain recombines TRBV6-5 with TRBJ1-2; D is uncertain. From germline, CDR1 is MNHEY and CDR2 SVGAGI. V dropped 5 bases and J dropped 8 bases, with 18 bases sitting between them. The CDR3 loop spans 14 amino acids.

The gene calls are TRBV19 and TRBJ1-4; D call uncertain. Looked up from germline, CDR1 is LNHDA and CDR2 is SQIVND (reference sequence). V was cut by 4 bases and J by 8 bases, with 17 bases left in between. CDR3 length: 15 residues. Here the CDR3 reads CASSTPKRSGEKLFF. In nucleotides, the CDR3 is TGTGCCAGTAGTACCCCTAAAAGGTCGGGGGAAAAACTGTTTTTT.

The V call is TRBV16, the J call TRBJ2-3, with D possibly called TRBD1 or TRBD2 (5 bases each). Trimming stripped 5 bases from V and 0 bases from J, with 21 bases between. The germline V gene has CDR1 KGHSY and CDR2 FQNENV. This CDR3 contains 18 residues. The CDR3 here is CASSRDRPDSISTDTQYF. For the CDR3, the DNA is TGTGCCAGCAGCAGGGACCGGCCGGACTCGATAAGCACAGATACGCAGTATTTT.

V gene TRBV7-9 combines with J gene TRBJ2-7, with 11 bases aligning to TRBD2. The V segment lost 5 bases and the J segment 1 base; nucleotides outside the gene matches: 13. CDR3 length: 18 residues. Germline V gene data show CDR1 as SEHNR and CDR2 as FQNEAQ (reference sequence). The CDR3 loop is CASSPLEGLAGGSYEQYF. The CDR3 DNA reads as TGTGCCAGCAGCCCACTAGAGGGGCTAGCGGGAGGTTCCTACGAGCAGTACTTC.

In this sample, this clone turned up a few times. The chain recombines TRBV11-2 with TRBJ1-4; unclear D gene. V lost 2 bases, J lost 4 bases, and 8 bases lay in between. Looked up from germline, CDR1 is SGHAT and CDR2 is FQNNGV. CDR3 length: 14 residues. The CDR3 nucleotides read TGTGCCAGCAGCTTATGGGGTTTTAATGAAAAACTGTTTTTT. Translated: CASSLWGFNEKLFF.

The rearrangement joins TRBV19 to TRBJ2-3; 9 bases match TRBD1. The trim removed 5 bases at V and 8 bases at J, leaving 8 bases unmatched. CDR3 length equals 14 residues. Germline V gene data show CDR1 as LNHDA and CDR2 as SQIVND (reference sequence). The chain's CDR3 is CASSDTGGRGTQYF. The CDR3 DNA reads TGTGCCAGTAGTGATACAGGGGGCCGGGGTACGCAGTATTTT. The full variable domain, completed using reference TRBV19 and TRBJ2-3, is DGGITQSPKYLFRKEGQNVTLSCEQNLNHDAMYWYRQDPGQGLRLIYYSQIVNDFQKGDIAEGYSVSREKKESFPLTVTSAQKNPTAFYLCASSDTGGRGTQYFGPGTRLTVL.

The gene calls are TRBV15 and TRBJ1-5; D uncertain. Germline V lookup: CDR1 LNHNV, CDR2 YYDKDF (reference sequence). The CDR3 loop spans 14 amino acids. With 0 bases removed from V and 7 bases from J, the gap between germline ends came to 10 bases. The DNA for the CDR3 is TGTGCCACCAGCAGAGATTTAGCGCTACAGCCCCAGCATTTT. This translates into CATSRDLALQPQHF.

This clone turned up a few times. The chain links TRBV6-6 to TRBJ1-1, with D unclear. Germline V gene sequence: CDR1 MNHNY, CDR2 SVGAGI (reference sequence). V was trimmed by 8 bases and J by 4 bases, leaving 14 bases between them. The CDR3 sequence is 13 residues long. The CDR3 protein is CASWRSWGTEAFF. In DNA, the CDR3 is TGTGCCAGCTGGAGGAGCTGGGGCACTGAAGCTTTCTTT.

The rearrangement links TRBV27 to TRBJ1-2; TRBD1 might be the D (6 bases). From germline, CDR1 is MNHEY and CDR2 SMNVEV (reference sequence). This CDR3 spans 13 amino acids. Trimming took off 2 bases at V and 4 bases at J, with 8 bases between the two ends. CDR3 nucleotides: TGTGCCAGCAGTTTAGGGGGCAGCTATGGCTACACCTTC. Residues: CASSLGGSYGYTF.

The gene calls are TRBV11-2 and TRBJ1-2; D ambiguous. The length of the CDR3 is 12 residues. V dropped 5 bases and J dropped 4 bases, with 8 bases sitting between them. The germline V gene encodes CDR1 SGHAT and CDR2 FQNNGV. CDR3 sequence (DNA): TGTGCCAGCAGCCCCCAAGCCTATGGCTACACCTTC. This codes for CASSPQAYGYTF.

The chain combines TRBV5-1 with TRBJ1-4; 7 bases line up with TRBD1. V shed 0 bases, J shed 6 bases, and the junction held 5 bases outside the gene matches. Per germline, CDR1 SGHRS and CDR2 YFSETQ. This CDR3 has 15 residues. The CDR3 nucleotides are TGCGCCAGCAGCTTGGAAGGACAGGAGGATGAAAAACTGTTTTTT. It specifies CASSLEGQEDEKLFF.

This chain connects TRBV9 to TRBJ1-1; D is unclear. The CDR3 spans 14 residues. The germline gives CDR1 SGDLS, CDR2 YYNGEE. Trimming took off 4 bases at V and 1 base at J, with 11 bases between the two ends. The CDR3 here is CASSFASRNTEAFF. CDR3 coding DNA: TGTGCCAGCAGCTTTGCCTCAAGGAACACTGAAGCTTTCTTT.